This TCR beta chain was identified during a study of graft-versus-host responses after intestinal transplantation. Study as a whole: Recipients obtained multivisceral, liver-intestinal, or isolated intestinal transplants. Recipients were all induced with anti-thymocyte globulin, then given tacrolimus and steroids for 3 to 4 years. Study findings and constraints: Some GvH clones were seen earlier in gut or blood, suggesting intestinal origin. Individuals carrying graft-donor T cell macrochimerism showed high graft-versus-host to host-versus-graft clonal ratios in allografts.

TCRdb's table, derived via immunoSEQ multiplex PCR, lists solely in-frame clones and lacks some. This sample has fewer than 130,000 clones; around 93% occur once, and the top ten carry around 0.49%. With V trimmed by 4 bases and J by 6 bases, 5 bases remained unmatched. The CDR3 is 16 residues long. Germline lookup yields CDR1 SGHNT and CDR2 YENEEA. On this clone itself: No antigen is known for it.

The sequence came from a human donor who received an intestinal transplant. Material: unstimulated CD8+ T cells sorted from spleen or lymph node cells, obtained before intestinal transplant. The chain combines TRBV11-3 with TRBJ2-1, with 14 positions matching TRBD2. The CDR3 here is CASSSRLAGGGNEQFF. The CDR3 DNA is TGTGCCAGCAGCTCTCGACTAGCGGGAGGGGGCAATGAGCAGTTCTTC.